Listed below are T cell receptor beta chains from one sample, sequenced in a study of blood T cell repertoires in COVID-19. Some clones are missing from TCRdb's copy, which holds only in-frame ones; the method was immunoSEQ multiplex PCR. Here the sample spans under 100,000 clones, more than 70% being singletons. Sequencing was performed on peripheral blood. Receptors originate from a human donor in a cohort sampled during active COVID-19. Each CDR3 is given with its conserved first and last residue. Fields, in order: clone size, J gene, V gene, D gene, CDR3 length, CDR3 DNA, CDR3 protein. A D gene is named only where the DNA matches it firmly. Only some rows state a clone size, as once, few, many or a class for expanded clones.

.	TRBJ1-1	TRBV6-5	TRBD1	14	TGTGCCAGCAACAAGAGGACAGGGAACACTGAAGCTTTCTTT	CASNKRTGNTEAFF
.	TRBJ2-1	TRBV5-8	TRBD2	17	TGTGCCAGCAGTTCTTCCCGGACTAGCGGGGGGGCCAATGAGCAGTTCTTC	CASSSSRTSGGANEQFF
.	TRBJ1-2	TRBV5-1	.	14	TGCGCCAGCAGCTTGGTGGCCAATAACTATGGCTACACCTTC	CASSLVANNYGYTF
.	TRBJ2-7	TRBV6-4	TRBD1	15	TGTGCCAGCAGTGACCGGGGCAGGGGGCTCCACGAGCAGTACTTC	CASSDRGRGLHEQYF
.	TRBJ2-7	TRBV10-2	.	14	TGCGCCAGCAGTGAGTACGGCGGAACCTACGAGCAGTACTTC	CASSEYGGTYEQYF
.	TRBJ1-2	TRBV5-1	TRBD1	14	TGCGCCAGCAGCCAGGGACAGACTTGGGGAGGCTACACCTTC	CASSQGQTWGGYTF
once	TRBJ2-1	TRBV5-1	TRBD2	18	TGCGCCAGCAGCTTTTCGACTAGCGGGGTGGCTTTCGAGAATGAGCAGTTCTTC	CASSFSTSGVAFENEQFF
.	TRBJ1-6	TRBV30	.	14	TGTGCCTGGCAACCCGGGACAATCAATTCACCCCTCCACTTT	CAWQPGTINSPLHF
.	TRBJ1-2	TRBV2	TRBD1	13	TGTGCCAGTGACAGGGGTGGGTCCTATGGCTACACCTTC	CASDRGGSYGYTF
.	TRBJ2-1	TRBV15	TRBD1	14	TGTGCCACCAGCAGACCGGGACAGCACAATGAGCAGTTCTTC	CATSRPGQHNEQFF
.	TRBJ1-3	TRBV9	TRBD1	15	TGTGCCAGCAGCGGTGCCAGGGGGCGCGTAAACACCATATATTTT	CASSGARGRVNTIYF
.	TRBJ1-5	TRBV28	.	14	TGTGCCAGCAGTGGTCACTTCCTAAATCAGCCCCAGCATTTT	CASSGHFLNQPQHF
.	TRBJ1-4	TRBV28	TRBD1	15	TGTGCCAGCAGTTCGCCGGGACAGTTAAATGAAAAACTGTTTTTT	CASSSPGQLNEKLFF
.	TRBJ2-1	TRBV7-2	.	16	TGTGCCAGCAGCTTAGTGGTAGGGGGCGCGGGAAATGAGCAGTTCTTC	CASSLVVGGAGNEQFF
.	TRBJ2-7	TRBV6-5	.	14	TGTGCCAGCAGTTACTCCAGGGTCCCCTACGAGCAGTACTTC	CASSYSRVPYEQYF
.	TRBJ1-3	TRBV6-6	.	16	TGTGCCAGCAGTTGGGCAGGAAAGAGCTCTGGAAACACCATATATTTT	CASSWAGKSSGNTIYF
.	TRBJ2-5	TRBV19	TRBD2	14	TGTGCCAGTAGTTCCTTGACCCCTCGGGGGGCCCAGTACTTC	CASSSLTPRGAQYF
.	TRBJ1-1	TRBV9	TRBD1	18	TGTGCCAGCAGCGTAGTGGACAGGGGATTGGACAGGAACACTGAAGCTTTCTTT	CASSVVDRGLDRNTEAFF
.	TRBJ2-2	TRBV5-1	.	16	TGCGCCAGCAGCTTGTTGGGGGGGCCAGACACCGGGGAGCTGTTTTTT	CASSLLGGPDTGELFF
.	TRBJ1-4	TRBV25-1	.	13	TGTGCCAGCAGTGACAGGTTTAATGAAAAACTGTTTTTT	CASSDRFNEKLFF
.	TRBJ1-5	TRBV5-8	.	15	TGTGCCAGCAGCTCCCAGGGCTATAGCAATCAGCCCCAGCATTTT	CASSSQGYSNQPQHF
.	TRBJ2-1	TRBV11-3	TRBD2	16	TGTGCCAGCAGCTTAGGTAGCGGGGGGGCCAGGGATGAGCAGTTCTTC	CASSLGSGGARDEQFF
.	TRBJ1-6	TRBV7-9	TRBD1	16	TGTGCCAGCAGCTTAGTTGGGACAGGTCCAGATTCACCCCTCCACTTT	CASSLVGTGPDSPLHF
.	TRBJ2-7	TRBV28	.	15	TGTGCCAGCAGTTTTAAGAGTCCAGGTTCCTACGAGCAGTACTTC	CASSFKSPGSYEQYF
.	TRBJ1-4	TRBV11-2	TRBD1	15	TGTGCCAGCAGCTTAGTAGGGACAGGGGGCGGAAAACTGTTTTTT	CASSLVGTGGGKLFF
.	TRBJ2-2	TRBV5-1	TRBD1	14	TGCGCCAGCAGGACAGGGGCGAACACCGGGGAGCTGTTTTTT	CASRTGANTGELFF
.	TRBJ2-1	TRBV11-2	.	13	TGTGCCAGCAGCTTAGGTCAGGGGTATGAGCAGTTCTTC	CASSLGQGYEQFF
.	TRBJ2-2	TRBV18	.	15	TGTGCCAGCTCACCACGAGGGTTGAACACCGGGGAGCTGTTTTTT	CASSPRGLNTGELFF
.	TRBJ2-7	TRBV7-8	.	15	TGTGCCAGCAGCTTAGACGGTAGCAGCTCCTACGAGCAGTACTTC	CASSLDGSSSYEQYF
.	TRBJ2-1	TRBV19	.	16	TGTGCCAGTAGTATGGTGTACAGGGAGCTATACAATGAGCAGTTCTTC	CASSMVYRELYNEQFF
.	TRBJ2-7	TRBV10-3	.	14	TGTGCCATCAGGGACAGAGGGCCCACCTACGAGCAGTACTTC	CAIRDRGPTYEQYF
.	TRBJ1-5	TRBV6-5	.	14	TGTGCCAGCCAAAGGACTACTGGTGGGCAGCCCCAGCATTTT	CASQRTTGGQPQHF
once	TRBJ1-2	TRBV27	.	14	TGTGCCAGCAAGAAGGCAGGGGATAACTATGGCTACACCTTC	CASKKAGDNYGYTF
.	TRBJ2-2	TRBV18	.	13	TGTGCCAGCTCACCAGGGGGGACCGGGGAGCTGTTTTTT	CASSPGGTGELFF
.	TRBJ2-3	TRBV6-5	.	13	TGTGCCAGCAAGAAACTAAGGCCTGATACGCAGTATTTT	CASKKLRPDTQYF
.	TRBJ1-1	TRBV12-3/TRBV12-4	.	13	TGTGCCAGCAGTTTGGGGGGGCACACTGAAGCTTTCTTT	CASSLGGHTEAFF
.	TRBJ1-2	TRBV5-1	.	14	TGCGCCAGCAGCTCGGCAGGGGCTCCTTATGGCTACACCTTC	CASSSAGAPYGYTF
.	TRBJ1-2	TRBV29-1	TRBD1	11	TGCAGCGGTGACAGGGGGAACGGCTACACCTTC	CSGDRGNGYTF
.	TRBJ2-7	TRBV6-6	.	13	TGTGCCAGCTATGGCCAGAACTCCTACGAGCAGTACTTC	CASYGQNSYEQYF
.	TRBJ2-1	TRBV27	TRBD2	17	TGTGCCAGCAGTTCCCGTCTGATAGCGGGTGTCTACAATGAGCAGTTCTTC	CASSSRLIAGVYNEQFF
.	TRBJ2-3	TRBV4-2	.	14	TGTGCCAGCAGCCAAGCCAGTCGAGGAGATACGCAGTATTTT	CASSQASRGDTQYF
.	TRBJ1-1	TRBV7-2	.	15	TGTGCCAGCAGCTCCTCGTCGGGGGGGAGGATTGAAGCTTTCTTT	CASSSSSGGRIEAFF
.	TRBJ2-5	TRBV4-1	.	13	TGCGCCAGCAGCCAGCTCGAGCAAGAGACCCAGTACTTC	CASSQLEQETQYF
.	TRBJ2-5	TRBV5-1	.	14	TGCGCCAGCAGCTTGCGTGGCCTCGGGGAGACCCAGTACTTC	CASSLRGLGETQYF
.	TRBJ1-3	TRBV23-1	.	14	TGCGCCAGCAGAGTTCGTGGCACTGGAAACACCATATATTTT	CASRVRGTGNTIYF
once	TRBJ1-3	TRBV10-3	TRBD1	15	TGTGCCATCAGACCCGGGACAGGGGTTGGAAACACCATATATTTT	CAIRPGTGVGNTIYF
.	TRBJ1-2	TRBV10-3	.	14	TGTGCCATCAGGGGGAGTAGCGTGAACTATGGCTACACCTTC	CAIRGSSVNYGYTF
.	TRBJ1-1	TRBV5-5	.	14	TGTGCCAGCAGCTTGGTGGCAGTGAACACTGAAGCTTTCTTT	CASSLVAVNTEAFF
.	TRBJ1-1	TRBV5-1	.	13	TGCGCCAGCAGCTTTGGAGGGAACACTGAAGCTTTCTTT	CASSFGGNTEAFF
.	TRBJ1-6	TRBV19	TRBD1	14	TGTGCCAGTAGTCCGACAGGGGGCGCATCACCCCTCCACTTT	CASSPTGGASPLHF
.	TRBJ1-6	TRBV3-1/TRBV3-2	.	15	TGTGCCAGCAGCCAAGGCGGGACCTCTAATTCACCCCTCCACTTT	CASSQGGTSNSPLHF
few	TRBJ2-5	TRBV5-1	TRBD1	15	TGCGCCAGCAGCCCAGGGGACAGCTCTTCCGAGACCCAGTACTTC	CASSPGDSSSETQYF
.	TRBJ1-4	TRBV20-1	.	11	TGCAGTGCTAGGACTCCGGAAAAACTGTTTTTT	CSARTPEKLFF
.	TRBJ2-1	TRBV28	TRBD2	13	TGTGCCAGCAGTCAGCGGGGGCAAAATGAGCAGTTCTTC	CASSQRGQNEQFF
.	TRBJ1-1	TRBV27	.	12	TGTGCCAGCAGAGGACAGTACACTGAAGCTTTCTTT	CASRGQYTEAFF
.	TRBJ1-1	TRBV6-2/TRBV6-3	.	16	TGTGCCAGCAGTTACTATCTGGACTCCCTAGGGACTGAAGCTTTCTTT	CASSYYLDSLGTEAFF
.	TRBJ1-3	TRBV4-2	TRBD1	18	TGTGCCAGCAGCCAAGTGCGGACAGGGGGCACCGGAGGAAACACCATATATTTT	CASSQVRTGGTGGNTIYF
.	TRBJ1-2	TRBV5-6	.	13	TGTGCCAGCAGCTTGGGGCCCGAATATGGCTACACCTTC	CASSLGPEYGYTF
few	TRBJ2-7	TRBV4-2	TRBD2	17	TGTGCCAGCAGCCGGTCGGCGGGGGGCCTCTCAGGGGACGAGCAGTACTTC	CASSRSAGGLSGDEQYF